This T cell receptor beta chain came from a study of blood T cell repertoires in COVID-19. Study-level information: Italy, Spain and the United States were the sources of the convalescent and acute COVID-19 samples.

This table comes from immunoSEQ multiplex PCR, and its TCRdb copy is limited to in-frame clones, with some not included. The sample lists about 250,000 clones, about 89% occurring once. The CDR3 runs to 15 residues. Germline CDR1 reads MDHEN; CDR2 reads SYDVKM. The ends were cut back, 3 bases at V and 0 bases at J, with 11 bases in the middle. Sequencing was done on a sample of peripheral blood. The chain joins TRBV28 to TRBJ1-1; D unclear. This receptor was obtained from a woman aged 55 to 70 who had recovered from COVID-19. In DNA, the CDR3 is TGTGCCAGCAGTTTTCCGCCAGCGATGAACACTGAAGCTTTCTTT. It specifies CASSFPPAMNTEAFF.